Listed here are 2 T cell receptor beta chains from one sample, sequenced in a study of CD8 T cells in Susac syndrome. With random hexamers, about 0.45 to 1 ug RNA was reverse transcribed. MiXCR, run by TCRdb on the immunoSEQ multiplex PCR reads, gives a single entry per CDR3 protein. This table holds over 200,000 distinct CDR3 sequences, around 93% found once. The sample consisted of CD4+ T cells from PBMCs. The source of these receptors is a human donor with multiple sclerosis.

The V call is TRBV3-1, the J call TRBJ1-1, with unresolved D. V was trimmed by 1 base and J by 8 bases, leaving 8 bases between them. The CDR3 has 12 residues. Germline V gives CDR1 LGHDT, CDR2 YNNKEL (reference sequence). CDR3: CASSQGQGEAFF. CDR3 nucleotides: TGTGCCAGCAGCCAAGGACAAGGGGAAGCTTTCTTT.

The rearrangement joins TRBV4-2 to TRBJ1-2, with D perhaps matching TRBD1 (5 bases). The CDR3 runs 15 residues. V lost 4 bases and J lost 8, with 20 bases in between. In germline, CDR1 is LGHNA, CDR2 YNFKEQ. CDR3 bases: TGTGCCAGCAGCCCCCGGGTGGGGCTTACTGCCGGCTACACCTTC. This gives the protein CASSPRVGLTAGYTF.